This TCR beta chain was sequenced during a study of shared clonotypes between healthy human individuals. The J segment lost 3 bases and the V segment lost 5 bases, leaving 9 bases of the junction unmatched. The CDR3 has 16 amino acids. Germline V gives CDR1 LNHDA, CDR2 SQIVND (reference sequence). The assay was immunoSEQ multiplex PCR, and TCRdb's table has in-frame clones only and misses some. The repertoire holds some 2,500,000 clones, with roughly 92% as singletons. This chain connects TRBV19 to TRBJ1-4; 7 nucleotides line up with TRBD1. This clonotype originated in a man aged 18 to 29 in good health. Some clones in this sample may be carry-over from other donors' samples. Sequencing input: naive CD4+ T cells from PBMCs. Subset described: CD45RA+ positively selected. The CDR3 sequence: CASSALWTGSNEKLFF. CDR3 bases: TGTGCCAGTAGTGCCCTCTGGACAGGATCTAATGAAAAACTGTTTTTT.